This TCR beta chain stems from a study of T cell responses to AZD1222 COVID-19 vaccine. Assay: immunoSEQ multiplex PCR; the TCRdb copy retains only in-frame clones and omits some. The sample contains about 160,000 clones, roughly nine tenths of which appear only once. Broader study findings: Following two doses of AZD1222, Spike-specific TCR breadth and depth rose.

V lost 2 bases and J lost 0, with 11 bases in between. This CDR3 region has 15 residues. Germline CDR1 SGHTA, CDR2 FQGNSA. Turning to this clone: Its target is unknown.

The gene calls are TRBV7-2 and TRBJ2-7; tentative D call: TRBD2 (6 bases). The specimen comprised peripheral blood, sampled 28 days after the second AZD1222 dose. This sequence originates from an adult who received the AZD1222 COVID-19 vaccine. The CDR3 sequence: CASSLPAGNSYEQYF. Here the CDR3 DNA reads TGTGCCAGCAGCTTACCCGCGGGGAACTCCTACGAGCAGTACTTC.